The 31 T cell receptor beta chains reported below all come from one sample, sequenced in a study of shared clonotypes between healthy human individuals. The repertoire was sequenced with immunoSEQ multiplex PCR; TCRdb's copy has only in-frame clones and lacks some. The sample holds 2 million to 2.5 million clones; nearly 97% are singletons and the top ten take around 0.13%. The sequenced sample consisted of naive CD4+ T cells sorted from blood. Noted subset: CD45RA+ positively selected. These receptor sequences come from a young man in good health.

V usage is TRBV5-1 and J usage is TRBJ2-1, with TRBD2 identical over 13 bases. Germline V gene data show CDR1 as SGHRS and CDR2 as YFSETQ. J was trimmed by 5 bases and V by 4 bases; bases with no gene match: 6. CDR3 length: 16 residues. CDR3 residues: CASSPRTSGGNNEQFF. CDR3 bases: TGCGCCAGCAGCCCCCGGACTAGCGGGGGTAACAATGAGCAGTTCTTC.

CDR3 in amino acids: CAWSPPPGQGFQPQHF. The CDR3 DNA reads TGTGCCTGGAGCCCACCGCCGGGACAGGGTTTTCAGCCCCAGCATTTT. The V gene is TRBV30, the J gene TRBJ1-5; 9 nucleotides agree with TRBD1. The germline gives CDR1 GTSNPN, CDR2 SVGIG (reference sequence). The CDR3 is 16 amino acids. The trim removed 3 bases at V and 6 bases at J, leaving 12 bases unmatched.

This clone was recorded once. The chain uses TRBV6-1 and TRBJ2-6, with D unclear. V was cut by 4 bases and J by 0 bases, with 16 bases left in between. The CDR3 extends over 18 amino acids. The germline V gene encodes CDR1 MNHNS and CDR2 SASEGT. The CDR3 DNA reads as TGTGCCAGCAGTGTGGTAGGATCACTTCGCTCTGGGGCCAACGTCCTGACTTTC. This sequence encodes CASSVVGSLRSGANVLTF.

The chain uses TRBV7-9 and TRBJ2-6; the D call may be TRBD1 or TRBD2 (5 bases each). The CDR3 has 16 residues. Germline V lookup: CDR1 SEHNR, CDR2 FQNEAQ (reference sequence). Trimming shortened V by 1 base and J by 4 bases, and 11 bases separated the two germline ends. The CDR3 is CASSLVWGNGANVLTF. DNA of the CDR3: TGTGCCAGCAGCTTAGTCTGGGGGAACGGGGCCAACGTCCTGACTTTC.

The rearrangement uses TRBV30 and TRBJ2-3; D is unclear. CDR1 is GTSNPN, CDR2 SVGIG, per germline (reference sequence). V was cut by 2 bases and J by 6 bases, with 12 bases left in between. CDR3 length equals 13 residues. For the CDR3, the DNA is TGTGCCTGGAGTCACCTAGTTCCGGATACGCAGTATTTT. It is translated as CAWSHLVPDTQYF.

This chain's CDR3 is CASSLLPGGSYEQYF. CDR3 bases: TGTGCCAGCAGTTTATTGCCGGGTGGGTCCTACGAGCAGTACTTC. This sequence joins TRBV28 and TRBJ2-7; D is uncertain. The CDR3 has 15 residues. V was cut by 1 base and J by 1 base, with 11 bases left in between. Germline V lookup: CDR1 MDHEN, CDR2 SYDVKM.

The chain combines TRBV7-3 with TRBJ2-1, with unresolved D. Germline V lookup: CDR1 SGHTA, CDR2 FQGTGA. The germline V and J ends were trimmed by 2 bases and 5 bases, with 7 bases remaining between them. The CDR3 is made up of 13 amino acids. The CDR3, as DNA: TGTGCCAGCAGCTTATTCGGAGACAATGAGCAGTTCTTC. Amino acids: CASSLFGDNEQFF.

J is TRBJ2-5 and V is TRBV7-9; D could derive from TRBD1 or TRBD2 (5 bases each). Trimming cost V 2 bases and J 1 base, with 17 bases left between them. The germline V gene has CDR1 SEHNR and CDR2 FQNEAQ (reference sequence). This CDR3 has 17 residues. CDR3 DNA sequence: TGTGCCAGCAGCTTACTTAGTTGGCGAGGGGCCCAAGAGACCCAGTACTTC. Protein sequence: CASSLLSWRGAQETQYF.

The V call is TRBV18, the J call TRBJ1-1, with D hard to call. Trimming removed 0 bases at V and 2 bases at J, with 13 bases between. Germline-derived CDR1 and CDR2 are KGHSH and LQKENI. This CDR3 spans 16 amino acids. The chain's CDR3 is CASSPPGVSPNTEAFF. CDR3 in DNA: TGTGCCAGCTCACCACCAGGAGTTTCGCCAAACACTGAAGCTTTCTTT.

This chain joins TRBV7-2 and TRBJ2-3, with 12 nucleotides matching TRBD2. The CDR3 covers 15 residues. Germline CDR1 SGHTA, CDR2 FQGNSA. V shed 7 bases and J 11 bases; nucleotides not matched to a gene: 13. The CDR3 reads CASTLVLAGGPEQYF. Written as DNA, the CDR3 is TGTGCCAGCACCTTGGTTCTAGCGGGGGGGCCTGAGCAGTATTTT.

About this clone itself: This sample also contains other DNA sequences that code for the same CDR3. V gene TRBV5-1 combines with J gene TRBJ1-3; no clear D. This CDR3 comprises 14 residues. V lost 5 bases and J lost 4, with 13 bases in between. In germline, CDR1 is SGHRS, CDR2 YFSETQ. The CDR3 DNA sequence: TGCGCCAGCAGTCCGGACCGGTCGGGAAACACCATATATTTT. It is translated as CASSPDRSGNTIYF.

The J gene is TRBJ2-5, the V gene TRBV27, with 10 positions matching TRBD2. CDR3 size: 15 residues. Per germline, CDR1 MNHEY and CDR2 SMNVEV (reference sequence). Trimming at V came to 5 bases and at J to 0 bases, leaving 3 bases not matched to a gene. CDR3 in amino acids: CASSGSGRDQETQYF. The CDR3 DNA sequence: TGTGCCAGCAGTGGGAGCGGGAGGGACCAAGAGACCCAGTACTTC.

This chain links TRBV5-6 with TRBJ2-7; D uncertain. Germline CDR1 reads SGHDT; CDR2 reads YYEEEE. V dropped 2 bases and J dropped 3 bases, with 12 bases sitting between them. The CDR3 length is 14 residues. The CDR3: CASSFGVLGYEQYF. As DNA, the CDR3 is TGTGCCAGCAGCTTTGGGGTCCTGGGCTACGAGCAGTACTTC.

The rearrangement joins TRBV30 to TRBJ2-7; 8 nucleotides match TRBD2. Germline V gives CDR1 GTSNPN, CDR2 SVGIG (reference sequence). V lost 5 bases to trimming and J lost 2 bases; unmatched junction nucleotides: 5. The CDR3 sequence is 13 residues long. DNA for the CDR3: TGTGCCTGGCGGACTAGCCGTACCTACGAGCAGTACTTC. Encoded protein: CAWRTSRTYEQYF. Complete variable domain (other parts from reference TRBV30 and TRBJ2-7): SQTIHQWPATLVQPVGSPLSLECTVEGTSNPNLYWYRQAAGRGLQLLFYSVGIGQISSEVPQNLSASRPQDRQFILSSKKLLLSDSGFYLCAWRTSRTYEQYFGPGTRLTVT.

J is TRBJ2-7 and V is TRBV5-1, with D maybe TRBD2 (6 bases). The V gene's germline CDR1 is SGHRS and CDR2 YFSETQ. Trimming cost V 6 bases and J 5 bases, with 21 bases left between them. The CDR3 runs 15 residues. The CDR3 is CASTPAGGGLDEQYF. The CDR3, as DNA: TGCGCCAGCACCCCGGCTGGGGGAGGTTTAGACGAGCAGTACTTC.

This chain uses TRBV5-1 with TRBJ2-7; D unclear. The V and J ends lost 4 bases and 3 bases respectively, with 8 bases between them. Per germline, CDR1 SGHRS and CDR2 YFSETQ. The CDR3 is 12 amino acids. CDR3 DNA sequence: TGCGCCAGCAGCGCGGACGACTACGAGCAGTACTTC. Encoded protein: CASSADDYEQYF. The full variable domain, rest sourced from reference TRBV5-1 and TRBJ2-7, is KAGVTQTPRYLIKTRGQQVTLSCSPISGHRSVSWYQQTPGQGLQFLFEYFSETQRNKGNFPGRFSGRQFSNSRSEMNVSTLELGDSALYLCASSADDYEQYFGPGTRLTVT.

A remark on this clone: This same CDR3 is encoded by further DNA sequences in the sample. The gene calls are TRBV6-5 and TRBJ2-3; D unresolved. The germline V gene has CDR1 MNHEY and CDR2 SVGAGI. The V end lost 3 bases, the J end lost 1 base, and 5 bases lay between the germline ends. This CDR3 region has 13 residues. The CDR3 loop reads CASSYDGTDTQYF. CDR3 nucleotides: TGTGCCAGCAGTTATGACGGCACAGATACGCAGTATTTT.

The V call is TRBV28, the J call TRBJ1-2; 9 bases line up with TRBD1. V lost 1 base to trimming and J lost 5 bases; unmatched junction nucleotides: 8. CDR3 length: 16 residues. Germline V gene lookup returns CDR1 MDHEN and CDR2 SYDVKM. The chain's CDR3 is CASSLFGGQGLYGYTF. CDR3 in DNA: TGTGCCAGCAGTTTATTTGGGGGACAGGGCTTATATGGCTACACCTTC.

The chain employs TRBV25-1 and TRBJ2-7; no firm D call. This CDR3 is 13 amino acids long. The germline V and J ends were trimmed by 3 bases and 2 bases, with 8 bases remaining between them. Germline assignment: CDR1 MGHDK and CDR2 SYGVNS. The CDR3 DNA reads as TGTGCCAGCAGTGAGACGAGAACCTACGAGCAGTACTTC. Its protein is CASSETRTYEQYF.

Concerning this clone itself: Different DNA sequences within this sample yield the same CDR3. The chain is built from TRBV30 and TRBJ1-1, with D unclear. Looked up from germline, CDR1 is GTSNPN and CDR2 is SVGIG (reference sequence). This CDR3 has 13 amino acids. The V end was cut by 0 bases, the J end by 1 base, with 6 bases between. The CDR3 is CAWSVGTNTEAFF. For the CDR3, the DNA is TGTGCCTGGAGTGTTGGTACGAACACTGAAGCTTTCTTT.

The chain employs TRBV30 and TRBJ2-3; 12 positions agree with TRBD2. This CDR3 region has 16 residues. Per the germline V gene, CDR1 is GTSNPN and CDR2 is SVGIG (reference sequence). J was trimmed by 6 bases and V by 0 bases; bases with no gene match: 7. Here the CDR3 DNA reads TGTGCCTGGAGTGTAACTAGCGGGGGGCCCCGGGATACGCAGTATTTT. Residues: CAWSVTSGGPRDTQYF.

The rearrangement joins TRBV7-2 to TRBJ2-7; 11 bases line up with TRBD2. The CDR3 consists of 15 residues. CDR1 and CDR2 from the germline V gene are SGHTA and FQGNSA. The trim removed 5 bases at V and 6 bases at J, leaving 9 bases unmatched. CDR3 nucleotide sequence: TGTGCCAGCAGCCGACTAGCGGGGTTGGGGATCGAGCAGTACTTC. Translated, it gives CASSRLAGLGIEQYF.

This clone was detected only once. The V and J genes are TRBV9 and TRBJ2-5; 8 bases align to TRBD1. Trimming took 0 bases from V and 5 from J; bases not matched to a gene: 9. Germline V gene lookup returns CDR1 SGDLS and CDR2 YYNGEE. The CDR3 covers 16 residues. The CDR3 here is CASSVAGQGAGETQYF. The CDR3, as DNA: TGTGCCAGCAGCGTAGCTGGGCAGGGGGCAGGGGAGACCCAGTACTTC.

The CDR3 sequence is CASTTYTGELFF. The CDR3 region has the DNA TGTGCCAGCACCACTTACACCGGGGAGCTGTTTTTT. The chain carries TRBV7-2 and TRBJ2-2; D gene ambiguous. The ends were cut back, 7 bases at V and 3 bases at J, with 6 bases in the middle. Germline V lookup: CDR1 SGHTA, CDR2 FQGNSA. The CDR3 runs to 12 residues.

With respect to this clone: At the DNA level, this CDR3 is encoded by other sequences in the same sample as well. The gene calls are TRBV5-1 and TRBJ2-2; perhaps TRBD2 as D (5 bases). The V gene's germline CDR1 is SGHRS and CDR2 YFSETQ. The length of the CDR3 is 13 residues. Deletions cut 4 bases from V and 4 bases from J, with 8 bases between. CDR3 sequence: CASSLTSTGELFF. Written as DNA, the CDR3 is TGCGCCAGCAGCCTAACTAGCACCGGGGAGCTGTTTTTT.

The V and J genes are TRBV6-6 and TRBJ2-6; TRBD1 agrees at 10 bases. The CDR3 is 16 amino acids. Per the germline V gene, CDR1 is MNHNY and CDR2 is SVGAGI (reference sequence). Germline trimming cut 5 bases from V and 2 bases from J; bases unmatched to any gene: 3. CDR3 sequence reads: CASSKTGGAGANVLTF. The CDR3, as DNA: TGTGCCAGCAGTAAGACAGGGGGCGCTGGGGCCAACGTCCTGACTTTC.

This clone was seen a few times. The rearrangement links TRBV11-2 to TRBJ1-5; 12 positions match TRBD1. Germline V gives CDR1 SGHAT, CDR2 FQNNGV. After removal of 3 bases from V and 3 bases from J, the junction contained 9 bases not matched to a gene. The CDR3 loop spans 18 amino acids. This chain's CDR3 is CASSFPPRDRGPNQPQHF. CDR3 bases: TGTGCCAGCAGCTTCCCGCCGCGGGACAGGGGGCCCAATCAGCCCCAGCATTTT.

V is TRBV29-1 and J is TRBJ2-1; D is possibly TRBD2 (6 bases). Between the trimmed V and J ends, which lost 4 bases and 8 bases, there was a span of 18 bases. There are 14 residues in the CDR3. Germline V CDR1 and CDR2: SQVTM, ANQGSEA. In nucleotides, the CDR3 is TGCAGCGTTGTGGATAGCGGAGAGTCGGATGAGCAGTTCTTC. It is translated as CSVVDSGESDEQFF.

V and J are TRBV28 and TRBJ1-1; weak D call: TRBD1 (6 bases). Trimming removed 10 bases at V and 8 bases at J, with 17 bases between. Germline CDR1 and CDR2: MDHEN and SYDVKM. This CDR3 is built from 12 residues. The CDR3 DNA follows: TGTGCCACCCGTGGGGGGGGGCGGGAAGCTTTCTTT. Translation: CATRGGGREAFF.

This chain connects TRBV28 to TRBJ2-5, with a tentative D call TRBD2 (6 bases). Trimming pared 7 bases from V and 5 bases from J, leaving 11 bases between. The CDR3 has 12 residues. CDR1 is MDHEN, CDR2 SYDVKM, per germline. The CDR3 bases are TGTGCCAGCATCTCGCGGGGCGAGACCCAGTACTTC. Translating gives CASISRGETQYF.

Concerning this clone: Other DNA sequences of this sample code for an identical CDR3. The chain combines TRBV28 with TRBJ1-3; maybe TRBD1 (5 bases). Deletions cut 3 bases from V and 4 bases from J, with 10 bases between. The germline CDR1 and CDR2 sequences are MDHEN and SYDVKM. This CDR3 comprises 14 residues. The CDR3 region has the DNA TGTGCCAGCAGTTTGAGGGGTGGAGGAAACACCATATATTTT. Translation: CASSLRGGGNTIYF.